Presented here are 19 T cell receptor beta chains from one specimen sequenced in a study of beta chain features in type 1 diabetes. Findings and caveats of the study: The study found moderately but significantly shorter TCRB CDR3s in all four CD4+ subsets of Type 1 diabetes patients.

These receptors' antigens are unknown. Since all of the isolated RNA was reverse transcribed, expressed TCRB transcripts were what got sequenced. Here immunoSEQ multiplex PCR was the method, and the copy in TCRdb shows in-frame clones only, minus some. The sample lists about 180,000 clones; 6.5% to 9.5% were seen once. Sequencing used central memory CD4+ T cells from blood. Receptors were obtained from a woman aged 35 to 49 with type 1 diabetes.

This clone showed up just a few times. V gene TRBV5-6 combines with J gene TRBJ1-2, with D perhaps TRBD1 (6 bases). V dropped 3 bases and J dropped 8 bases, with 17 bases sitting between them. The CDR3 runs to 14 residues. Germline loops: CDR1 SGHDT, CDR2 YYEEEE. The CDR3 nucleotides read TGTGCCAGCAGCTCCGGGACACGAGTCGTCGGCTACACCTTC. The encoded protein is CASSSGTRVVGYTF. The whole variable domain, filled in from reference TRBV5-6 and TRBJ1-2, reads DAGVTQSPTHLIKTRGQQVTLRCSPKSGHDTVSWYQQALGQGPQFIFQYYEEEERQRGNFPDRFSGHQFPNYSSELNVNALLLGDSALYLCASSSGTRVVGYTFGSGTRLTVV.

The CDR3 region has the DNA TGCAGCGTTAAGCGGGACCACACAGATACGCAGTATTTT. It encodes CSVKRDHTDTQYF. The chain uses TRBV29-1 and TRBJ2-3; 7 bases align to TRBD2. CDR1 and CDR2 from the germline V gene are SQVTM and ANQGSEA. This CDR3 has 13 residues. V shed 5 bases, J shed 2 bases, and the junction held 4 bases outside the gene matches.

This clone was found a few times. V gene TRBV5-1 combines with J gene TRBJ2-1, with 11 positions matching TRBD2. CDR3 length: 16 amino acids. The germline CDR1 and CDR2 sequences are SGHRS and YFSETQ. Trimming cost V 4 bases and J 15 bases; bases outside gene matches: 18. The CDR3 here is CASSQQGTSGRESGFF. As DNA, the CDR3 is TGCGCCAGCAGCCAGCAGGGGACTAGCGGTAGGGAGTCTGGGTTCTTC.

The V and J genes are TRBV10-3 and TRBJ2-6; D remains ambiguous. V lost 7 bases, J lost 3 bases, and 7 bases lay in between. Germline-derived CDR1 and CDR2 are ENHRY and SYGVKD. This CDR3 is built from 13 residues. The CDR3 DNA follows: TGTGCCATCAATGGCCGTGGGGCCAACGTCCTGACTTTC. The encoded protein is CAINGRGANVLTF.

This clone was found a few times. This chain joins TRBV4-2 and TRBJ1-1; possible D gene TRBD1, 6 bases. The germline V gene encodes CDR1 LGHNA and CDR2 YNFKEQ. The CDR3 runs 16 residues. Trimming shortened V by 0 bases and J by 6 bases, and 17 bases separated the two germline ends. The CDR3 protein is CASSQDFGGLAPEAFF. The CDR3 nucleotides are TGTGCCAGCAGCCAAGATTTCGGGGGGCTCGCCCCTGAAGCTTTCTTT.

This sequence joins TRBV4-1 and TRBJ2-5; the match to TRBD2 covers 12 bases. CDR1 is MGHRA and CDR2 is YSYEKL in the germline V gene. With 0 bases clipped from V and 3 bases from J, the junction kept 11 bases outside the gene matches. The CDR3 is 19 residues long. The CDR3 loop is CASSQDSTLAGGGKETQYF. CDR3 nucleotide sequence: TGCGCCAGCAGCCAAGATAGTACTCTAGCGGGAGGGGGGAAAGAGACCCAGTACTTC.

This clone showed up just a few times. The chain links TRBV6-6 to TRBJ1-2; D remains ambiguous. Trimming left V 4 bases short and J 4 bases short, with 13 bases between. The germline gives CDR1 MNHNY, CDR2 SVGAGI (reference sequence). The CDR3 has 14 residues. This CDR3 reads CASSSQGRSYGYTF. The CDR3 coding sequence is TGTGCCAGCAGTTCCCAAGGGAGGTCCTATGGCTACACCTTC.

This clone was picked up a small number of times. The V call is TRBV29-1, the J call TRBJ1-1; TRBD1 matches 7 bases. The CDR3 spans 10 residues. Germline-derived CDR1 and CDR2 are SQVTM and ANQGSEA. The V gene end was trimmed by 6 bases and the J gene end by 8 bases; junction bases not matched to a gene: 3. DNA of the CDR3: TGCAGCGTGGAACAGGGGGAAGCTTTCTTT. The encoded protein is CSVEQGEAFF.

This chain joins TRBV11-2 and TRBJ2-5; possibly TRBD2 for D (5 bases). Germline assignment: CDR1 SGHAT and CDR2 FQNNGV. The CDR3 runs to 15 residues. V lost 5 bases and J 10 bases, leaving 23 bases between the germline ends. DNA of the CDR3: TGTGCCAGCAGCCCGGGAACGGCATATCAAAGTGACCAGTACTTC. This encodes CASSPGTAYQSDQYF.

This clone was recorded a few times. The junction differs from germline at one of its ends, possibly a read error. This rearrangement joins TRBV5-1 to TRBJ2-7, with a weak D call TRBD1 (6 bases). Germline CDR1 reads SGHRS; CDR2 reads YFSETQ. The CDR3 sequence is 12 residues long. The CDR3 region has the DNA TGCGCCAGCAGCTCGTCGAACAGGGCCCCAATCTTC. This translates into CASSSSNRAPIF. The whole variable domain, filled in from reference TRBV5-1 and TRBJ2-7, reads KAGVTQTPRYLIKTRGQQVTLSCSPISGHRSVSWYQQTPGQGLQFLFEYFSETQRNKGNFPGRFSGRQFSNSRSEMNVSTLELGDSALYLCASSSSNRAPIFGPGTRLTVT.

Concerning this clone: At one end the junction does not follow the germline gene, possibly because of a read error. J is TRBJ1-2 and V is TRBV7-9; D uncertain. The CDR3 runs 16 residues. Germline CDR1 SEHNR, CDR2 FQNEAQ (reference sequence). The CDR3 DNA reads TGTGCCAGCACCTTATGGGCCGGCTTCTTTAACTATGGCTACACCTTC. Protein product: CASTLWAGFFNYGYTF.

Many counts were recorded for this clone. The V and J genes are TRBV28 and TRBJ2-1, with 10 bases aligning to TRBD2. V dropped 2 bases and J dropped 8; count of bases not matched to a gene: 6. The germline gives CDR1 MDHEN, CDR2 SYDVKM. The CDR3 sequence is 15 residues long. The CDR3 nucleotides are TGTGCCAGCAGTTTACCTAGCGGGAGAACGGATGAGCAGTTCTTC. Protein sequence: CASSLPSGRTDEQFF.

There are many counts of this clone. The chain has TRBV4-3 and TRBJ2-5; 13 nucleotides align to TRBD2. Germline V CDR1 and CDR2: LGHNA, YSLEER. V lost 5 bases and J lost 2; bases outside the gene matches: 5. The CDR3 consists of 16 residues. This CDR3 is CASSKGLAGTQETQYF. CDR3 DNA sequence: TGCGCCAGCAGCAAGGGACTAGCGGGGACTCAAGAGACCCAGTACTTC.

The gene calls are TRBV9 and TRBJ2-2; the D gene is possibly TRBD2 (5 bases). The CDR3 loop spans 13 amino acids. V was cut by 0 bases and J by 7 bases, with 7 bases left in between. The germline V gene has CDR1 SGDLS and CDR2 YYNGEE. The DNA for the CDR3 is TGTGCCAGCAGCGTAGACGGGGTCGGGGAGCTGTTTTTT. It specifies CASSVDGVGELFF.

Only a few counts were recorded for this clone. CDR3 bases: TGTGCCAGCAGTGAATCGCCAGGTAACACTGAAGCTTTCTTT. Translating gives CASSESPGNTEAFF. The rearrangement links TRBV2 to TRBJ1-1; D gene ambiguous. The ends were cut back, 2 bases at V and 2 bases at J, with 9 bases in the middle. The CDR3 sequence is 14 residues long. Per germline, CDR1 SNHLY and CDR2 FYNNEI.

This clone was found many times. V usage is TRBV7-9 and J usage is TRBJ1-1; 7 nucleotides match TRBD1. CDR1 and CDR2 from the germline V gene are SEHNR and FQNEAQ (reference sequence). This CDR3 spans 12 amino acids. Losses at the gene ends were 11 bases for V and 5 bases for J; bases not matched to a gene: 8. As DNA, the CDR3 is TGTGCCGGATCACAGGGGAGGACTGAAGCTTTCTTT. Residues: CAGSQGRTEAFF.

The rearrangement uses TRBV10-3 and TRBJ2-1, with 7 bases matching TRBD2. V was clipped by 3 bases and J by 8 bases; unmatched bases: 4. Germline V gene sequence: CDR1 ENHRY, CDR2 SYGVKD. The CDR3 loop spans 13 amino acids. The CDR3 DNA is TGTGCCATCAGTGAAGGAGGGAGGGATGAGCAGTTCTTC. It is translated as CAISEGGRDEQFF.

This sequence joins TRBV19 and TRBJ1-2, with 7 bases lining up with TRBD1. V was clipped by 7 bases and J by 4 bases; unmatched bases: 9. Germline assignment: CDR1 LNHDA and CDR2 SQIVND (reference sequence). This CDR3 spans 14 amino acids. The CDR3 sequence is CASTPGTEIYGYTF. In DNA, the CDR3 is TGTGCCAGTACCCCCGGGACAGAGATCTATGGCTACACCTTC. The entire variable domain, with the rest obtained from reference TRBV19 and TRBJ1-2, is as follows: DGGITQSPKYLFRKEGQNVTLSCEQNLNHDAMYWYRQDPGQGLRLIYYSQIVNDFQKGDIAEGYSVSREKKESFPLTVTSAQKNPTAFYLCASTPGTEIYGYTFGSGTRLTVV.

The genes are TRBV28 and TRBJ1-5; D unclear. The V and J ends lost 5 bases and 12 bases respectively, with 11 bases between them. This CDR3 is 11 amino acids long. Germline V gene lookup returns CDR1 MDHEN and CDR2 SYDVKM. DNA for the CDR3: TGTGCCAGCAGTCCCACGTTAGTCCAGCATTTT. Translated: CASSPTLVQHF. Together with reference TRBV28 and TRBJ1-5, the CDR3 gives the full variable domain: DVKVTQSSRYLVKRTGEKVFLECVQDMDHENMFWYRQDPGLGLRLIYFSYDVKMKEKGDIPEGYSVSREKKERFSLILESASTNQTSMYLCASSPTLVQHFGDGTRLSIL.